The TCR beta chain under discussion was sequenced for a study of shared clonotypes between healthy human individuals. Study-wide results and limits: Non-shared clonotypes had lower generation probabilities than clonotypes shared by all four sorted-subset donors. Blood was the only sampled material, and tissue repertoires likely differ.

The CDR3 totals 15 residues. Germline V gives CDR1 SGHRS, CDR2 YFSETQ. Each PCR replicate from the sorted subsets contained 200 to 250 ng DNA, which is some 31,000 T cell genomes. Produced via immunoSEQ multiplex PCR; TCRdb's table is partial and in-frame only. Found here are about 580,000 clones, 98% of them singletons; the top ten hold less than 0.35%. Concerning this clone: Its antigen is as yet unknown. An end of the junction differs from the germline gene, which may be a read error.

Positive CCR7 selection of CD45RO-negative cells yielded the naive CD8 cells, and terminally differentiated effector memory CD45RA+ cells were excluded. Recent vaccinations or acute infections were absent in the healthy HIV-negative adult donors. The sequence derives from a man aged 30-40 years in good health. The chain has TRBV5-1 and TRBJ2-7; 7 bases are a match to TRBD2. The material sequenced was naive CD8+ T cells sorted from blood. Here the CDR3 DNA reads TGCGCCAGCAGCTTGGCCGGGGGGTACTCCCACGAGCAGTACTTC. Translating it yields CASSLAGGYSHEQYF.